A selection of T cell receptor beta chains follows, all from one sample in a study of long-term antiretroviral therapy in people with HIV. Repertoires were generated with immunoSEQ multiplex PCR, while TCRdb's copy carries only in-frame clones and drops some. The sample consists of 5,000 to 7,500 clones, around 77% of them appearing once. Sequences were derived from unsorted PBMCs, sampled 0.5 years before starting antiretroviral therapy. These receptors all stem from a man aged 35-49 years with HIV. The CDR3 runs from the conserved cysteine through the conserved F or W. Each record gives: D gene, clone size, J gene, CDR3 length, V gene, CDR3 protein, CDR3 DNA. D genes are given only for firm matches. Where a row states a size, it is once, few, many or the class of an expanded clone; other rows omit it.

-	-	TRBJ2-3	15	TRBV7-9	CASSPPRQGTDTQYF	TGTGCCAGCTCTCCGCCCCGACAGGGCACAGATACGCAGTATTTT
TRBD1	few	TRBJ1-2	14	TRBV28	CASSPTGTGFGYTF	TGTGCCAGCAGTCCGACCGGGACAGGGTTTGGCTACACCTTC
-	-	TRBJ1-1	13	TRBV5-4	CASTQGLGTEAFF	TGTGCCAGTACGCAGGGGCTAGGGACTGAAGCTTTCTTT
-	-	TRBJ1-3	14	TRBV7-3	CASSLTATGNTIYF	TGTGCCAGCAGCTTAACAGCTACTGGAAACACCATATATTTT
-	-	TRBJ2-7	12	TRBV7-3	CASGTVSYEQYF	TGTGCCAGCGGTACAGTTTCCTACGAGCAGTACTTC
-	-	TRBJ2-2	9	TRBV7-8	CPLSGELFF	TGCCCCCTTAGCGGGGAGCTGTTTTTT
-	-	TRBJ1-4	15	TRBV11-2	CASSFGGRTNEKLFF	TGTGCCAGCAGCTTCGGGGGGCGGACTAATGAAAAACTGTTTTTT
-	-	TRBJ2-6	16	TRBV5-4	CASSRGRNSGANVLTF	TGTGCCAGCAGCCGGGGACGGAACTCTGGGGCCAACGTCCTGACTTTC
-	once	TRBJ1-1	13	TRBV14	CASNQDKNTEAFF	TGTGCCAGCAATCAAGACAAGAACACTGAAGCTTTCTTT
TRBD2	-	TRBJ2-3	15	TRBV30	CAWSVLAGATDTQYF	TGTGCCTGGAGTGTACTAGCGGGAGCCACAGATACGCAGTATTTT
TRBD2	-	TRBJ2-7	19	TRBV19	CASMPKVEFRPGLPYEQYF	TGTGCCAGTATGCCCAAAGTCGAGTTCCGGCCGGGACTACCCTACGAGCAGTACTTC
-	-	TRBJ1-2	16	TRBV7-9	CASSNSTGPHDDGYTF	TGTGCCAGCAGCAATAGTACCGGGCCCCACGACGATGGCTACACCTTC
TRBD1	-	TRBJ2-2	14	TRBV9	CASSPQGGTGELFF	TGTGCCAGCAGCCCACAGGGGGGCACCGGGGAGCTGTTTTTT
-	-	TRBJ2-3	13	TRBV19	CASSNRLADTQYF	TGTGCCAGTAGTAACAGGCTCGCAGATACGCAGTATTTT
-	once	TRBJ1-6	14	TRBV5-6	CASSLVAANSPLHF	TGTGCCAGCAGCTTGGTGGCAGCGAATTCACCCCTCCACTTT
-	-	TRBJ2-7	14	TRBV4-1	CASSQDPQAHEQYF	TGCGCCAGCAGCCAAGATCCACAGGCCCACGAGCAGTACTTC
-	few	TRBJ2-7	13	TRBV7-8	CASSLANSYEQYF	TGTGCCAGCAGCTTAGCCAATTCCTACGAGCAGTACTTC
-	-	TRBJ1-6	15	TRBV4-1	CASSQVGNDNSPLHF	TGCGCCAGCAGCCAAGTTGGTAATGATAATTCACCCCTCCACTTT
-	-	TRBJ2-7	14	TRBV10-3	CAISESGVGYEQYF	TGTGCCATCAGTGAGTCAGGGGTCGGCTACGAGCAGTACTTC
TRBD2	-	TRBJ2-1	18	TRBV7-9	CASSRLAGGVSSYNEQFF	TGTGCCAGCAGCAGACTAGCGGGGGGCGTTAGCTCCTACAATGAGCAGTTCTTC
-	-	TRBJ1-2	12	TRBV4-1	CASSQGFGGYTF	TGCGCCAGCAGCCAAGGATTCGGGGGCTACACCTTC
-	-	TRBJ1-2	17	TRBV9	CASSVGGGPAINYGYTF	TGTGCCAGCAGCGTAGGGGGCGGACCTGCCATCAACTATGGCTACACCTTC
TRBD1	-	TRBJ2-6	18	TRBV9	CASSSRTGPSSGANVLTF	TGTGCCAGCAGCTCACGGACAGGGCCTAGCTCTGGGGCCAACGTCCTGACTTTC
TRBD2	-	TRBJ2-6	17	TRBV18	CASSLAGANSGANVLTF	TGTGCCAGCTCCTTAGCGGGGGCCAACTCTGGGGCCAACGTCCTGACTTTC
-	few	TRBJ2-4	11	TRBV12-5	CASGFLNIQYF	TGTGCTAGTGGTTTCCTCAACATTCAGTACTTC
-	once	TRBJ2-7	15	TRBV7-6	CASSHLRGPLYEQYF	TGTGCCAGCAGCCATCTCAGGGGACCCCTCTACGAGCAGTACTTC
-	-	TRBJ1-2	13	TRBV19	CASSKGAVDGYTF	TGTGCCAGTAGTAAAGGGGCCGTAGATGGCTACACCTTC
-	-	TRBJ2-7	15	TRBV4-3	CASSQVPDRPYEQYF	TGCGCCAGCAGCCAAGTACCCGACAGGCCCTACGAGCAGTACTTC
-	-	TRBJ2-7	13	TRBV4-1	CASSQEWRYEQYF	TGCGCCAGCAGCCAAGAATGGCGCTACGAGCAGTACTTC
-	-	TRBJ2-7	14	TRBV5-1	CASSFGRGGYEQYF	TGCGCCAGCAGCTTCGGCAGGGGTGGCTACGAGCAGTACTTC
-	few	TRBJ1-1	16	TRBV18	CASSPTPGPMNTEAFF	TGTGCCAGCTCACCTACTCCGGGCCCCATGAACACTGAAGCTTTCTTT
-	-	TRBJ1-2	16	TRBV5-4	CASSQEAQGPSYGYTF	TGTGCCAGCAGCCAAGAGGCACAGGGCCCTTCCTATGGCTACACCTTC
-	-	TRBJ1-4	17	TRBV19	CASPLRDTPTGSEKLFF	TGTGCCAGTCCGCTCCGGGACACTCCCACGGGTTCGGAAAAACTGTTTTTT
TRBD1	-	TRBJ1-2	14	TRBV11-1	CASRDRDRAYGYTF	TGTGCCAGCAGGGACCGGGACAGGGCATATGGCTACACCTTC
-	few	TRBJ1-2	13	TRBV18	CASSPPANYGYTF	TGTGCCAGCTCACCCCCAGCTAACTATGGCTACACCTTC
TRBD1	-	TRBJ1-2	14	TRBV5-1	CASSVQGSNYGYTF	TGCGCCAGCAGCGTACAGGGGAGCAACTATGGCTACACCTTC
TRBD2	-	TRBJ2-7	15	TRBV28	CASRLGLAGGYEQYF	TGTGCCAGCAGGTTGGGACTAGCGGGGGGCTACGAGCAGTACTTC
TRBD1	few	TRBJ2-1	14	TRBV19	CAVWPGQGHNEQFF	TGTGCCGTTTGGCCGGGACAGGGCCATAATGAGCAGTTCTTC
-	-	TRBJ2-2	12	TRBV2	CASSGVTGELFF	TGTGCCAGCAGTGGGGTCACCGGGGAGCTGTTTTTT
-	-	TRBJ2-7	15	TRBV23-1	CASIIRQASSYEQYF	TGCGCCAGCATTATAAGGCAAGCTAGCTCCTACGAGCAGTACTTC
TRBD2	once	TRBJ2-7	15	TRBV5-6	CASSLAGRSSYEQYF	TGTGCCAGCAGCTTGGCCGGGAGGAGCTCCTACGAGCAGTACTTC
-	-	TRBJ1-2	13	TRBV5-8	CASSFQGLEGYTF	TGTGCCAGCAGCTTTCAGGGTCTGGAGGGCTACACCTTC
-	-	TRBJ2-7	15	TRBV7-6	CASSPMGGHSYEQYF	TGTGCCAGCAGTCCGATGGGGGGGCATTCCTACGAGCAGTACTTC
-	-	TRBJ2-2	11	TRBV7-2	CASSLDGELFF	TGTGCCAGCAGCTTAGATGGGGAGCTGTTTTTT
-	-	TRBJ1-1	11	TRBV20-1	CSARASIEAFF	TGCAGTGCTCGAGCTTCTATTGAAGCTTTCTTT
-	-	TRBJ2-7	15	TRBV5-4	CASSLASGGSYEQYF	TGTGCCAGCAGCTTGGCTTCTGGGGGCTCCTACGAGCAGTACTTC
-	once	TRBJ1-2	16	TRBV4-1	CASSQDSTSWSYGYTF	TGCGCCAGCAGCCAAGATAGTACCTCTTGGAGCTATGGCTACACCTTC
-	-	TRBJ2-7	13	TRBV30	CAWSVWDSYEQYF	TGTGCCTGGAGTGTATGGGACTCATACGAGCAGTACTTC
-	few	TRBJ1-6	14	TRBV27	CASSFFRPNSPLHF	TGTGCCAGCAGTTTTTTCAGGCCTAATTCACCCCTCCACTTT
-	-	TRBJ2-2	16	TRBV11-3	CASSLGVAGETGELFF	TGTGCCAGCAGCTTAGGGGTGGCAGGGGAAACCGGGGAGCTGTTTTTT
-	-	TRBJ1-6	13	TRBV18	CASSLGTPSPLHF	TGTGCCAGCTCACTCGGGACACCTTCACCCCTCCACTTT
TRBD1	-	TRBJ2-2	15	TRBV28	CASSWRTGVTGELFF	TGTGCCAGCAGTTGGCGGACAGGGGTCACCGGGGAGCTGTTTTTT
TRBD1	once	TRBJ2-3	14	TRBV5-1	CASSLSLTGGTQYF	TGCGCCAGCAGCTTGAGCTTAACAGGGGGGACGCAGTATTTT